Each of the 15 T cell receptor beta chains below was sequenced from the same sample in a study of blood T cell repertoires in COVID-19. The assay was immunoSEQ multiplex PCR, and TCRdb's table has in-frame clones only and misses some. The sample includes about 120,000 clones, over 65% of them seen just once. Sequenced input: peripheral blood. The receptor set was obtained from a man between 60 and 70 years old with acute or convalescent COVID-19.

This clone has just a few counts. The genes are TRBV19 and TRBJ1-5; maybe TRBD1 (5 bases). CDR3 size: 14 residues. Between the trimmed V and J ends, which lost 5 bases and 4 bases, there was a span of 12 bases. Per germline, CDR1 LNHDA and CDR2 SQIVND (reference sequence). The CDR3 spells CASSEQVINQPQHF. The DNA for the CDR3 is TGTGCCAGTAGTGAACAGGTGATTAATCAGCCCCAGCATTTT. The complete variable domain, with remaining parts taken from reference TRBV19 and TRBJ1-5, reads DGGITQSPKYLFRKEGQNVTLSCEQNLNHDAMYWYRQDPGQGLRLIYYSQIVNDFQKGDIAEGYSVSREKKESFPLTVTSAQKNPTAFYLCASSEQVINQPQHFGDGTRLSIL.

This clone was found a few times. V usage is TRBV19 and J usage is TRBJ2-1; TRBD2 agrees at 8 bases. This CDR3 has 14 residues. V shed 8 bases, J shed 7 bases, and the junction held 10 bases outside the gene matches. Germline V gene lookup returns CDR1 LNHDA and CDR2 SQIVND (reference sequence). The chain's CDR3 is CASRLGGGTNEQFF. CDR3 DNA sequence: TGTGCCAGTCGCCTCGGGGGGGGAACTAATGAGCAGTTCTTC.

This sequence joins TRBV6-6 and TRBJ1-1; 8 bases map to TRBD1. V lost 5 bases, J lost 4 bases, and 9 bases stayed unmatched. Germline CDR1 and CDR2: MNHNY and SVGAGI (reference sequence). The CDR3 totals 15 residues. The CDR3 sequence: CASSQTGGERTEAFF. The CDR3 region has the DNA TGTGCCAGCAGTCAAACAGGGGGTGAACGCACTGAAGCTTTCTTT.

V and J are TRBV29-1 and TRBJ2-5; D is perhaps TRBD1 (6 bases). Trimming stripped 3 bases from V and 6 bases from J, with 14 bases between. Germline CDR1 reads SQVTM; CDR2 reads ANQGSEA. This CDR3 has 13 residues. In DNA form, the CDR3 reads TGCAGCGTTGATGAAGCCAGGGGTCAGACCCAGTACTTC. This translates into CSVDEARGQTQYF.

This sequence joins TRBV5-1 and TRBJ1-5; 8 bases are a match to TRBD1. There are 14 residues in the CDR3. Germline CDR1 is SGHRS and CDR2 is YFSETQ. The V and J ends lost 3 bases and 9 bases, in that order; junction bases with no gene match: 8. The CDR3 DNA is TGCGCCAGCAGCTCCGGACAGGGTGCCCGGCCCCAGCATTTT. Residues: CASSSGQGARPQHF.

The V gene is TRBV11-2, the J gene TRBJ1-5; a weak D match, TRBD1 (6 bases). The germline V and J ends were trimmed by 4 bases and 5 bases, with 15 bases remaining between them. Germline assignment: CDR1 SGHAT and CDR2 FQNNGV. The CDR3 has 15 residues. Here the CDR3 reads CASSSSPDSYQPQHF. In DNA, the CDR3 is TGTGCCAGCAGCTCATCCCCGGACAGCTATCAGCCCCAGCATTTT.

This clone was seen only once. J is TRBJ2-7 and V is TRBV11-1, with 10 bases aligning to TRBD2. With 1 base clipped from V and 3 bases from J, the junction kept 0 bases outside the gene matches. Germline loops: CDR1 SGHAT, CDR2 FQDESV (reference sequence). This CDR3 contains 14 residues. This CDR3 is CASSLGLAGYEQYF. As DNA, the CDR3 is TGTGCCAGCAGCTTAGGACTAGCGGGCTACGAGCAGTACTTC.

The sample holds a few counts of this clone. This chain joins TRBV5-6 and TRBJ2-4; D might be TRBD1 (6 bases). Germline values: CDR1 SGHDT, CDR2 YYEEEE. The ends were cut back, 1 base at V and 3 bases at J, with 11 bases in the middle. This CDR3 has 15 residues. CDR3 nucleotides: TGTGCCAGCAGCTTGCTCGCAGGGGACAAAAACATTCAGTACTTC. Its protein is CASSLLAGDKNIQYF.

This clone showed up just once. The rearrangement links TRBV7-2 to TRBJ2-3; D might be TRBD2 (6 bases). In germline, CDR1 is SGHTA, CDR2 FQGNSA. The CDR3 totals 16 residues. The V end lost 3 bases, the J end lost 0 bases, and 13 bases lay between the germline ends. CDR3 in amino acids: CASSLAASDSTDTQYF. CDR3 in DNA: TGTGCCAGCAGCTTGGCGGCTAGCGACAGCACAGATACGCAGTATTTT.

V and J are TRBV29-1 and TRBJ2-1; 10 bases line up with TRBD2. The V gene's germline CDR1 is SQVTM and CDR2 ANQGSEA. J lost 10 bases, V lost 4 bases, and 7 bases had no gene match. The CDR3 sequence is 13 residues long. The CDR3 region is CSVVLLAGWEQFF. The CDR3 bases are TGCAGCGTTGTTCTACTAGCGGGGTGGGAGCAGTTCTTC.

This clone came up once. This chain links TRBV6-6 with TRBJ1-5, with TRBD1 matching over 7 bases. The CDR3 is 15 residues long. The germline V gene encodes CDR1 MNHNY and CDR2 SVGAGI (reference sequence). The V gene end was trimmed by 3 bases and the J gene end by 6 bases; junction bases not matched to a gene: 8. DNA of the CDR3: TGTGCCAGCAGTTATATGAGGCAGGGGGGTCAGCCCCAGCATTTT. The encoded protein is CASSYMRQGGQPQHF.

J is TRBJ2-3 and V is TRBV6-5; D is undetermined. The CDR3 contains 16 residues. The germline gives CDR1 MNHEY, CDR2 SVGAGI. V was trimmed by 2 bases and J by 1 base, leaving 13 bases between them. The CDR3 loop reads CASSYGVPPGTDTQYF. DNA of the CDR3: TGTGCCAGCAGTTACGGAGTCCCACCAGGCACAGATACGCAGTATTTT.

DNA of the CDR3: TGTGCCATCAGTGAGGACAGGGGAGGAGAGCAGTTCTTC. This sequence encodes CAISEDRGGEQFF. The rearrangement joins TRBV10-3 to TRBJ2-1; 8 nucleotides line up with TRBD1. From germline, CDR1 is ENHRY and CDR2 SYGVKD. Trimming cost V 2 bases and J 10 bases; bases outside gene matches: 4. There are 13 residues in the CDR3.

The chain joins TRBV10-2 to TRBJ2-1; 13 nucleotides align to TRBD2. CDR3 length: 14 residues. Germline V gene lookup returns CDR1 WSHSY and CDR2 SAAADI. Unmatched junction bases numbered 5, after V lost 6 bases and J lost 9 bases. CDR3 region: CASRTSGRGGEQFF. The CDR3 nucleotides are TGCGCCAGCAGAACTAGCGGGAGGGGGGGTGAGCAGTTCTTC.

The genes are TRBV29-1 and TRBJ2-7, with no clear D. The germline V and J ends were trimmed by 4 bases and 2 bases, with 9 bases remaining between them. The CDR3 runs 12 residues. Germline CDR1 reads SQVTM; CDR2 reads ANQGSEA. The CDR3, as DNA: TGCAGCGTTGGGTACACCGCCTACGAGCAGTACTTC. Its translation: CSVGYTAYEQYF.